The 23 T cell receptor beta chains listed next were all sequenced from one sample in a study of siplizumab effects on memory and regulatory T cells. Sequencing used immunoSEQ multiplex PCR; TCRdb keeps in-frame clones, though not all of them. The table includes around 97,000 clones, just under 95% detected once. The sample consisted of non-Treg CD4+ T cells sorted from blood. These receptors all come from a human donor in good health.

J is TRBJ1-1 and V is TRBV28, with 9 bases that match TRBD1. The CDR3 is made up of 15 amino acids. V gave up 5 bases and J gave up 1 base; unmatched junction bases: 5. Germline V gene lookup returns CDR1 MDHEN and CDR2 SYDVKM. CDR3 DNA: TGTGCCAGCAGTAGTCCGGGACAGGGGAACACTGAAGCTTTCTTT. This codes for CASSSPGQGNTEAFF. The complete variable domain, with remaining parts taken from reference TRBV28 and TRBJ1-1, reads DVKVTQSSRYLVKRTGEKVFLECVQDMDHENMFWYRQDPGLGLRLIYFSYDVKMKEKGDIPEGYSVSREKKERFSLILESASTNQTSMYLCASSSPGQGNTEAFFGQGTRLTVV.

This chain links TRBV6-1 with TRBJ2-7, with 7 bases matching TRBD1. With 3 bases clipped from V and 5 bases from J, the junction kept 10 bases outside the gene matches. From germline, CDR1 is MNHNS and CDR2 SASEGT. This CDR3 contains 15 residues. The CDR3 reads CASSDSGTARDEQYF. In nucleotides, the CDR3 is TGTGCCAGCAGTGACTCCGGGACAGCGAGGGACGAGCAGTACTTC.

This clone was detected only once. The rearrangement joins TRBV19 to TRBJ2-5; the D is unclear. With 1 base removed from V and 7 bases from J, the gap between germline ends came to 10 bases. Germline CDR1 is LNHDA and CDR2 is SQIVND (reference sequence). The CDR3 is made up of 13 amino acids. The CDR3 DNA reads as TGTGCCAGTAGTATAGCGTGGGTCGGGACCCAGTACTTC. It codes for CASSIAWVGTQYF. Filled out from reference TRBV19 and TRBJ2-5, the complete variable domain reads DGGITQSPKYLFRKEGQNVTLSCEQNLNHDAMYWYRQDPGQGLRLIYYSQIVNDFQKGDIAEGYSVSREKKESFPLTVTSAQKNPTAFYLCASSIAWVGTQYFGPGTRLLVL.

The gene calls are TRBV18 and TRBJ2-1, with 9 bases matching TRBD2. With V trimmed by 1 base and J by 0 bases, 7 bases remained unmatched. The CDR3 extends over 18 amino acids. CDR1 is KGHSH, CDR2 LQKENI, per germline. This CDR3 is CASSPRNTAGGSYNEQFF. The CDR3 nucleotides are TGTGCCAGCTCACCACGAAATACAGCGGGAGGCTCCTACAATGAGCAGTTCTTC.

V and J are TRBV2 and TRBJ2-2; D call uncertain. The CDR3 totals 12 residues. V was cut by 6 bases and J by 6 bases, with 8 bases left in between. Germline assignment: CDR1 SNHLY and CDR2 FYNNEI. CDR3 sequence (DNA): TGTGCCAGCAGCGTAGAGGCCGGGGAGCTGTTTTTT. It specifies CASSVEAGELFF.

The chain combines TRBV9 with TRBJ2-6, with D uncertain. The germline V gene has CDR1 SGDLS and CDR2 YYNGEE. Trimming took off 0 bases at V and 7 bases at J, with 8 bases between the two ends. The CDR3 length is 14 residues. The CDR3 protein is CASSVEEKANVLTF. The CDR3 DNA reads TGTGCCAGCAGCGTAGAAGAGAAAGCCAACGTCCTGACTTTC.

The chain recombines TRBV18 with TRBJ1-5, with D unclear. Germline V gene data show CDR1 as KGHSH and CDR2 as LQKENI. The CDR3 contains 14 residues. V was pared by 5 bases and J by 5 bases, with 13 bases between. CDR3 DNA sequence: TGTGCCAGCTCATCCTTTGGGCTCGATCAGCCCCAGCATTTT. Translating gives CASSSFGLDQPQHF.

The chain joins TRBV25-1 to TRBJ2-1, with 7 bases fitting TRBD2. Germline assignment: CDR1 MGHDK and CDR2 SYGVNS. The CDR3 sequence is 14 residues long. Trimming at V came to 4 bases and at J to 5 bases, leaving 5 bases not matched to a gene. CDR3 sequence (DNA): TGTGCCAGCAGTGGGGCGGGAGTGGACAATGAGCAGTTCTTC. It is translated as CASSGAGVDNEQFF.

V and J are TRBV11-2 and TRBJ1-3; D is uncertain. V was clipped by 5 bases and J by 3 bases, with 20 bases between them. CDR1 SGHAT and CDR2 FQNNGV come from the germline V gene. The CDR3 is 17 residues long. This CDR3 reads CASSSSVGRRGGNTIYF. CDR3 DNA: TGTGCCAGCAGCAGCAGCGTTGGGCGCCGAGGTGGAAACACCATATATTTT.

The chain couples TRBV27 to TRBJ1-1, with 7 bases aligning to TRBD1. V lost 6 bases to trimming and J lost 11 bases; unmatched junction nucleotides: 15. Germline V CDR1 and CDR2: MNHEY, SMNVEV (reference sequence). The CDR3 runs to 14 residues. The CDR3 nucleotides are TGTGCCAGCAGGGTGAGAAACCCGACAGGGAATGCTTTCTTT. Its protein is CASRVRNPTGNAFF.

The chain uses TRBV10-1 and TRBJ2-1; the match to TRBD1 covers 8 bases. Trimming cost V 5 bases and J 2 bases; bases outside gene matches: 14. Per germline, CDR1 WNHNN and CDR2 SYGVQD (reference sequence). The CDR3 covers 18 residues. In DNA form, the CDR3 reads TGCGCCAGCAGTAGTTCTAAGCAGACAGGGGCGACCTACAATGAGCAGTTCTTC. Translated, it gives CASSSSKQTGATYNEQFF.

The genes are TRBV19 and TRBJ2-7; 8 bases fit TRBD2. Germline V gene lookup returns CDR1 LNHDA and CDR2 SQIVND (reference sequence). There are 16 residues in the CDR3. J was trimmed by 6 bases and V by 5 bases; bases with no gene match: 15. The CDR3 sequence is CASSPPPAGGGSEQYF. CDR3 DNA sequence: TGTGCCAGTAGTCCCCCTCCGGCGGGAGGAGGAAGCGAGCAGTACTTC. Full variable domain (outside the CDR3, taken from reference TRBV19 and TRBJ2-7): DGGITQSPKYLFRKEGQNVTLSCEQNLNHDAMYWYRQDPGQGLRLIYYSQIVNDFQKGDIAEGYSVSREKKESFPLTVTSAQKNPTAFYLCASSPPPAGGGSEQYFGPGTRLTVT.

This chain links TRBV19 with TRBJ1-5; D remains unclear. V dropped 5 bases and J dropped 7 bases, with 15 bases sitting between them. Looked up from germline, CDR1 is LNHDA and CDR2 is SQIVND (reference sequence). This CDR3 region has 14 residues. The DNA for the CDR3 is TGTGCCAGTAGTCCAATCACGACAAACCAGCCCCAGCATTTT. Residues: CASSPITTNQPQHF.

This chain links TRBV29-1 with TRBJ1-1; D ambiguous. Germline-derived CDR1 and CDR2 are SQVTM and ANQGSEA. Trimming took off 5 bases at V and 3 bases at J, with 13 bases between the two ends. The CDR3 totals 13 residues. The CDR3 DNA reads as TGCAGCGTTACCGGCACGCTGGACACTGAAGCTTTCTTT. It is translated as CSVTGTLDTEAFF.

This clone has just one count. The chain is built from TRBV28 and TRBJ2-1; D is undetermined. The ends were cut back, 5 bases at V and 3 bases at J, with 5 bases in the middle. Germline V gene data show CDR1 as MDHEN and CDR2 as SYDVKM. This CDR3 is built from 12 residues. CDR3 loop: CASSRVYNEQFF. Written as DNA, the CDR3 is TGTGCCAGCAGTAGGGTCTACAATGAGCAGTTCTTC. Based on the CDR3 plus reference TRBV28 and TRBJ2-1, the full variable domain is DVKVTQSSRYLVKRTGEKVFLECVQDMDHENMFWYRQDPGLGLRLIYFSYDVKMKEKGDIPEGYSVSREKKERFSLILESASTNQTSMYLCASSRVYNEQFFGPGTRLTVL.

This sequence joins TRBV28 and TRBJ1-1, with D unclear. V was trimmed by 7 bases and J by 4 bases, leaving 13 bases between them. Germline CDR1 reads MDHEN; CDR2 reads SYDVKM. The CDR3 contains 13 residues. CDR3 nucleotide sequence: TGTGCCAGCAAGTACAGTCCAATCACTGAAGCTTTCTTT. It codes for CASKYSPITEAFF.

This clone was detected once. The rearrangement uses TRBV19 and TRBJ1-2; no clear D gene. Trimming cost V 0 bases and J 6 bases, with 8 bases left between them. This CDR3 contains 13 residues. In germline, CDR1 is LNHDA, CDR2 SQIVND (reference sequence). The CDR3 is CASSIDRRDGYTF. CDR3 DNA sequence: TGTGCCAGTAGTATAGACAGGCGGGATGGCTACACCTTC.

The V and J genes are TRBV11-3 and TRBJ2-7; 13 bases fit TRBD2. J was trimmed by 6 bases and V by 5 bases; bases with no gene match: 4. In germline, CDR1 is SGHNT, CDR2 YENEEA. This CDR3 has 14 residues. CDR3 bases: TGTGCCAGCAGCCAGGGACTAGCGGGACCCGAGCAGTACTTC. Protein: CASSQGLAGPEQYF. Looking up the rest from reference TRBV11-3 and TRBJ2-7 gives the full variable domain: EAGVVQSPRYKIIEKKQPVAFWCNPISGHNTLYWYLQNLGQGPELLIRYENEEAVDDSQLPKDRFSAERLKGVDSTLKIQPAELGDSAVYLCASSQGLAGPEQYFGPGTRLTVT.

This clone occurred once. The rearrangement uses TRBV7-6 and TRBJ2-3; the D is unclear. Germline values: CDR1 SGHVS, CDR2 FNYEAQ. CDR3 length: 13 amino acids. The V and J ends lost 1 base and 4 bases respectively, with 6 bases between them. CDR3 DNA: TGTGCCAGCAGCTTAGACTGGGCAGATACGCAGTATTTT. Translating gives CASSLDWADTQYF.

The V gene is TRBV19, the J gene TRBJ1-5; 10 bases map to TRBD1. V trimming: 6 bases; J trimming: 5 bases; junction bases outside the gene matches: 13. This CDR3 is built from 17 residues. Per germline, CDR1 LNHDA and CDR2 SQIVND (reference sequence). The CDR3 spells CASSAGTGVTIYQPQHF. The CDR3 DNA reads as TGTGCCAGTAGCGCCGGGACAGGGGTTACGATATATCAGCCCCAGCATTTT.

The CDR3 loop reads CATSSRNSGNTIYF. CDR3 DNA sequence: TGTGCCACCAGCAGTCGGAACTCTGGAAACACCATATATTTT. V is TRBV15 and J is TRBJ1-3; the D is unclear. The CDR3 loop spans 14 amino acids. V was cut by 3 bases and J by 0 bases, with 6 bases left in between. Germline values: CDR1 LNHNV, CDR2 YYDKDF (reference sequence).

The chain recombines TRBV7-2 with TRBJ1-4; no clear D gene. Germline CDR1 SGHTA, CDR2 FQGNSA. This CDR3 is built from 16 residues. Trimming took 1 base from V and 2 from J, leaving 11 bases between them. DNA of the CDR3: TGTGCCAGCAGCTTAGGGCGGGGTCCTACTAATGAAAAACTGTTTTTT. Encoded protein: CASSLGRGPTNEKLFF.

J is TRBJ2-1 and V is TRBV30; D might be TRBD1 (5 bases). CDR3 length equals 14 residues. V lost 5 bases and J lost 7, with 18 bases in between. Germline CDR1 and CDR2: GTSNPN and SVGIG (reference sequence). The CDR3 loop is CAWGQASGQNEQFF. The CDR3 region has the DNA TGTGCCTGGGGTCAAGCCTCAGGGCAAAATGAGCAGTTCTTC.